This is a list of T cell receptor beta chains from one sample in a study of blood T cell repertoires in COVID-19. Measured with immunoSEQ multiplex PCR; TCRdb has only the in-frame clones, and not every one. The data contain approximately 100,000 clones, roughly 85% of them singletons. The sequenced sample consisted of peripheral blood. These TCRs come from a woman aged 70-85 years with active or convalescent COVID-19. Each CDR3 is given with its conserved first and last residue. The D gene is left open where the match is weak. Only some rows state a clone size, as once, few, many or a class for expanded clones.

CDR3 DNA	CDR3 protein	clone size	CDR3 length	J gene	V gene	D gene
TGTGCCAGCAGCTCCCAGCGGACAGGGGGCAACACCATATATTTT	CASSSQRTGGNTIYF	once	15	TRBJ1-3	TRBV5-8	TRBD1
TGCGCCAGCAGCATCCCCTTAGGGGGGGGCTACAATGAGCAGTTCTTC	CASSIPLGGGYNEQFF	-	16	TRBJ2-1	TRBV5-1	-
TGTGCCAGCAGCTTGGACAGTTATAATTCACCCCTCCACTTT	CASSLDSYNSPLHF	-	14	TRBJ1-6	TRBV5-5	-
TGTGCCAGCAAAGGGGGGGGGCCTCTGTATGAGCAGTTCTTC	CASKGGGPLYEQFF	-	14	TRBJ2-1	TRBV19	-
TGTGCCAGCTCACTGTACAGGGATTCAACCTACGAGCAGTACTTC	CASSLYRDSTYEQYF	-	15	TRBJ2-7	TRBV18	-
TGTGCCAGCAGTCTCGAGGTAAAGGCGACCACTGAAGCTTTCTTT	CASSLEVKATTEAFF	-	15	TRBJ1-1	TRBV2	-
TGTGCCAGCAGCAACGGACAGTGGCAGCCCCAGCATTTT	CASSNGQWQPQHF	-	13	TRBJ1-5	TRBV6-2/TRBV6-3	-
TGTGCCAGCAGTAAATTAACAGGGCGGGCCATATATTTT	CASSKLTGRAIYF	-	13	TRBJ1-3	TRBV6-2/TRBV6-3	-
TGTGCCAGCAGCCCATCGACAGGGGGATCGAGGGGCTACACCTTC	CASSPSTGGSRGYTF	-	15	TRBJ1-2	TRBV9	TRBD1
TGTGCCACGAGGGACAGATTTTTCTCTGGAAACACCATATATTTT	CATRDRFFSGNTIYF	once	15	TRBJ1-3	TRBV19	TRBD1
TGTGCCAGCAGTCAGATCCGGGGATTTAGCTCCTACGAGCAGTACTTC	CASSQIRGFSSYEQYF	-	16	TRBJ2-7	TRBV28	-
TGTGCCAGCAGCTTGGCGGGGAGTCGGAATTCACCCCTCCACTTT	CASSLAGSRNSPLHF	-	15	TRBJ1-6	TRBV5-6	-
TGTGCCAGCAGCTTGGCCGTCCAGGGGGGTAACACCGGGGAGCTGTTTTTT	CASSLAVQGGNTGELFF	-	17	TRBJ2-2	TRBV5-8	-
TGTGCCAGTAGCCAACAGCTAAATGAGCAGTTCTTC	CASSQQLNEQFF	-	12	TRBJ2-1	TRBV19	-
TGTGCCAGCAGTCAGTCAACGGCGGGCGGAAACACCATATATTTT	CASSQSTAGGNTIYF	-	15	TRBJ1-3	TRBV11-2	-
TGTGCCAGCAGCTCTGTAGGGGGTCTGAGGGAGACCCAGTACTTC	CASSSVGGLRETQYF	-	15	TRBJ2-5	TRBV5-6	-
TGTGCTAGTGGCCCACTTACTAGCGGGCTCTACAATGAGCAGTTCTTC	CASGPLTSGLYNEQFF	-	16	TRBJ2-1	TRBV12-5	TRBD2
TGTGCCACCAGCAGAGCCTCGCGGGGGCCCAATCAGCCCCAGCATTTT	CATSRASRGPNQPQHF	-	16	TRBJ1-5	TRBV15	-
TGTGCCAGCAGCTTCATAGGGGGCTCTGGGGCCAACGTCCTGACTTTC	CASSFIGGSGANVLTF	-	16	TRBJ2-6	TRBV7-3	-
TGTGCCAGCAGTTTAGTCCGGGGGGTAGGGCAGCCCCAGCATTTT	CASSLVRGVGQPQHF	-	15	TRBJ1-5	TRBV28	-
TGTGCCAGCAGCTTAGGCGGGGGTGACTCCTACAATGAGCAGTTCTTC	CASSLGGGDSYNEQFF	-	16	TRBJ2-1	TRBV11-3	TRBD2
TGTGCCAGCAGTTACGGGGAGGGAGAGACCCAGTACTTC	CASSYGEGETQYF	-	13	TRBJ2-5	TRBV6-2/TRBV6-3	TRBD2
TGTGCCAGCGGGGGAGGAACCTCCTACGAGCAGTACTTC	CASGGGTSYEQYF	-	13	TRBJ2-7	TRBV28	-
TGCGCCAGCAGCATGACAGGGAATAGGGACGAGCAGTACTTC	CASSMTGNRDEQYF	once	14	TRBJ2-7	TRBV5-1	TRBD1
TGTGCCAGCAGTGATCGTCTGGGACAGGGGGCCTGGGAGACCCAGTACTTC	CASSDRLGQGAWETQYF	-	17	TRBJ2-5	TRBV6-1	TRBD1
TGTGCCAGCAGTTTAGGGACTCTTTACACAGATACGCAGTATTTT	CASSLGTLYTDTQYF	-	15	TRBJ2-3	TRBV28	-
TGTGCCAGCAGTTTGGCGGGAGTAGCGTACAATGAGCAGTTCTTC	CASSLAGVAYNEQFF	once	15	TRBJ2-1	TRBV28	TRBD2
TGTGCCAGCAGCCAGCGGGGTAGCCCTGAAGCTTTCTTT	CASSQRGSPEAFF	-	13	TRBJ1-1	TRBV3-1/TRBV3-2	-
TGTGCCAGCTCACCACCGACAGGGGGCCTGTACTTC	CASSPPTGGLYF	-	12	TRBJ2-7	TRBV18	TRBD1
TGTGCCAGTACCGGAATAGGGACAGGCGGCGAGCAGTACTTC	CASTGIGTGGEQYF	-	14	TRBJ2-7	TRBV19	TRBD1
TGTGCCAGCACTAGACAGGGGTATACTGAAGCTTTCTTT	CASTRQGYTEAFF	-	13	TRBJ1-1	TRBV15	TRBD1
TGTGCCAGCTCACGATCTACGACAGAACCCAACTATGGCTACACCTTC	CASSRSTTEPNYGYTF	-	16	TRBJ1-2	TRBV18	-
TGTGCCAGCAGTGAAGGGACAGGGTATGGCTACACCTTC	CASSEGTGYGYTF	-	13	TRBJ1-2	TRBV2	TRBD1
TGTGCCAGCAGTCGGGACAACAATCTTAATTCACCCCTCCACTTT	CASSRDNNLNSPLHF	-	15	TRBJ1-6	TRBV27	-
TGTGCCAGCAGCCAAGCCAGGATGAACACCGGGGAGCTGTTTTTT	CASSQARMNTGELFF	-	15	TRBJ2-2	TRBV3-1/TRBV3-2	-
TGTGCCATCACCGAGACTAGCGGGAAAACCTACGAGCAGTACTTC	CAITETSGKTYEQYF	-	15	TRBJ2-7	TRBV10-3	TRBD2
TGTGCCAGCAGGGAAAGAGCGGGGGGGCGCACAGATACGCAGTATTTT	CASRERAGGRTDTQYF	-	16	TRBJ2-3	TRBV6-1	TRBD2
TGTGCCAGCAGCTTGGAGAGAGTCTCTGGGGCCAACGTCCTGACTTTC	CASSLERVSGANVLTF	-	16	TRBJ2-6	TRBV5-4	-
TGTGCCAGCAGCGTGCCCACTAGCGGGAGTGCAGATACGCAGTATTTT	CASSVPTSGSADTQYF	-	16	TRBJ2-3	TRBV5-4	TRBD2
TGTGCCAGCTCACCAGGCCCGGACAGGGCAACCTACGAGCAGTACTTC	CASSPGPDRATYEQYF	-	16	TRBJ2-7	TRBV18	TRBD1
TGTGCCAGCAGCCAGGAGGGACGGCAGTACTTC	CASSQEGRQYF	-	11	TRBJ2-7	TRBV3-1/TRBV3-2	-